This TCR beta chain was obtained from a study of T cells in Graves' hyperthyroidism and ophthalmopathy. The sample holds many counts of this clonotype. Amplified TCR beta CDR3 regions derived from RNA transcripts. With the HTBI primer set, the TCR CDR3 went through a first round of RT-PCR. Each CDR3 protein is one row after TCRdb ran MiXCR on the multiplex PCR reads. The sample consists of some 690,000 distinct CDR3 sequences, 15% to 20% of them appearing once. Stable Graves' hyperthyroidism meant no ophthalmopathy progression within 18 months. On the basis of clinical symptoms, serum thyroxine and TRAb, thyroid ultrasound and orbital computed tomography, diagnoses were made. Sequencing input: blood. The receptor was derived from a man aged 45-65 years with Graves' hyperthyroidism.

In DNA, the CDR3 is TGTGCCAGCAGTTTAAAGATAGACTATGGCTACACCTTC. Protein product: CASSLKIDYGYTF. The chain carries TRBV27 and TRBJ1-2; D remains unclear. Germline V CDR1 and CDR2: MNHEY, SMNVEV (reference sequence). V shed 2 bases and J shed 3 bases, with 7 bases lying between them. CDR3 size: 13 residues.